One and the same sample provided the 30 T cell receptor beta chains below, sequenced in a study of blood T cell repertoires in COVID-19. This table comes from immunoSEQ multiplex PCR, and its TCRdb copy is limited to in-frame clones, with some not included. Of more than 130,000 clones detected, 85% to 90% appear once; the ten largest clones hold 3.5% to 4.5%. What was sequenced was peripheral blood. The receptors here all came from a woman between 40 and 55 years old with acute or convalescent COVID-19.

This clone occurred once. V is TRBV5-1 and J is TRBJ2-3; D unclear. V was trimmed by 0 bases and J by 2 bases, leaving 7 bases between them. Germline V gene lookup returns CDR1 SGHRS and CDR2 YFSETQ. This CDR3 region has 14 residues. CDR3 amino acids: CASSLGQSTDTQYF. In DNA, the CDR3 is TGCGCCAGCAGCTTGGGGCAGTCCACAGATACGCAGTATTTT. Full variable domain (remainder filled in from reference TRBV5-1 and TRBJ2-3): KAGVTQTPRYLIKTRGQQVTLSCSPISGHRSVSWYQQTPGQGLQFLFEYFSETQRNKGNFPGRFSGRQFSNSRSEMNVSTLELGDSALYLCASSLGQSTDTQYFGPGTRLTVL.

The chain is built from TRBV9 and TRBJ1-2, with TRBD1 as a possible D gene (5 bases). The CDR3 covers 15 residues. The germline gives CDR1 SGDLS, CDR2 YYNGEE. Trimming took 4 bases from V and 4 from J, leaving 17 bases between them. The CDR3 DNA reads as TGTGCCAGCAGCCCTCTCAAGACAGATCTCTATGGCTACACCTTC. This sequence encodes CASSPLKTDLYGYTF.

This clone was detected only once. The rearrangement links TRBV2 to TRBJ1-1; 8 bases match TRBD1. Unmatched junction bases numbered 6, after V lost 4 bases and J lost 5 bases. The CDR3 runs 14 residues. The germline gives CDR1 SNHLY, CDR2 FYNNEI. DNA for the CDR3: TGTGCCAGCAGTGTCCAGGGGGCAGTTACTGAAGCTTTCTTT. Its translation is CASSVQGAVTEAFF.

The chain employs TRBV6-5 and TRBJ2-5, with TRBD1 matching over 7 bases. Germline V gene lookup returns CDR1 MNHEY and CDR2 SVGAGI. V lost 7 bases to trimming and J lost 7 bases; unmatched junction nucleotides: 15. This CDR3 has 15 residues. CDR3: CASNHLRGRDRTQYF. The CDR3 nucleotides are TGTGCCAGCAACCACTTACGAGGACGGGACAGGACCCAGTACTTC.

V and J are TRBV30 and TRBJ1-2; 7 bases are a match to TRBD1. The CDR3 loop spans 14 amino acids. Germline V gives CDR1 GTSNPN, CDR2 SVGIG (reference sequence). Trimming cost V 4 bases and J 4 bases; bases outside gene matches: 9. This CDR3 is CAWKRDRASYGYTF. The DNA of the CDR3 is TGTGCCTGGAAACGGGACAGAGCCTCCTATGGCTACACCTTC.

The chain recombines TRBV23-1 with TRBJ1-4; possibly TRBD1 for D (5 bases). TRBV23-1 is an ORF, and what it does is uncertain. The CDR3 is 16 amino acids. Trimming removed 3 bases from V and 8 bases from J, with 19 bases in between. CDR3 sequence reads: CASSQAPGALGEKLFF. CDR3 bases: TGCGCCAGCAGTCAGGCCCCTGGGGCCCTCGGGGAAAAACTGTTTTTT.

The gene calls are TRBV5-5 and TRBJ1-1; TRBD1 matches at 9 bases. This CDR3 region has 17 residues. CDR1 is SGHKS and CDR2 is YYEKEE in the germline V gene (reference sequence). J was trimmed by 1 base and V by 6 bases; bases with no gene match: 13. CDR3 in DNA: TGTGCCAGCACCCTACCCGGGACAGGGTCTACGAACACTGAAGCTTTCTTT. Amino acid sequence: CASTLPGTGSTNTEAFF.

The CDR3 spells CASSLIRDGELFF. The CDR3 nucleotides read TGTGCCAGCAGCTTAATCCGGGACGGGGAGCTGTTTTTT. The V and J genes are TRBV7-3 and TRBJ2-2; tentatively, D is TRBD2 (5 bases). The CDR3 totals 13 residues. CDR1 and CDR2 from the germline V gene are SGHTA and FQGTGA. V lost 1 base and J 7 bases, leaving 7 bases between the germline ends. The variable domain in full, completed from reference TRBV7-3 and TRBJ2-2, reads GAGVSQTPSNKVTEKGKYVELRCDPISGHTALYWYRQSLGQGPEFLIYFQGTGAADDSGLPNDRFFAVRPEGSVSTLKIQRTERGDSAVYLCASSLIRDGELFFGEGSRLTVL.

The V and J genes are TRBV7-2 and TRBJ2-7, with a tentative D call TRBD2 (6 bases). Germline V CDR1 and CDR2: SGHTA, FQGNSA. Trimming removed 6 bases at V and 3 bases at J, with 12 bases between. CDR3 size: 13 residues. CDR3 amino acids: CASSRDFNYEQYF. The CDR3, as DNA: TGTGCCAGCAGTCGGGACTTCAACTACGAGCAGTACTTC.

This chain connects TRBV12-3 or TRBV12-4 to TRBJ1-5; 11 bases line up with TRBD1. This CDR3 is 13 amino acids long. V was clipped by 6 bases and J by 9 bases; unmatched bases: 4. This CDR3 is CASSRDRGTPQHF. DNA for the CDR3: TGTGCCAGCAGCCGGGACAGGGGGACGCCCCAGCATTTT.

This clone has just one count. CDR3 protein: CATSDSSGASSYNEQFF. The CDR3, as DNA: TGTGCCACCAGTGACTCGAGCGGGGCGTCCTCCTACAATGAGCAGTTCTTC. The chain recombines TRBV24-1 with TRBJ2-1, with 7 bases identical to TRBD2. Germline CDR1 is KGHDR and CDR2 is SFDVKD. The CDR3 is 17 residues long. Losses at the gene ends were 4 bases for V and 0 bases for J; bases not matched to a gene: 8.

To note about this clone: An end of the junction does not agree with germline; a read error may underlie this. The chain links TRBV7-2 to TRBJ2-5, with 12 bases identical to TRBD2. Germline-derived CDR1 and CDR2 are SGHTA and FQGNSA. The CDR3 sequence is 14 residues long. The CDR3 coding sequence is TGTGCCAGCAGCGCGGCTAGCGGGAGGGTGACCGAGTACTTC. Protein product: CASSAASGRVTEYF.

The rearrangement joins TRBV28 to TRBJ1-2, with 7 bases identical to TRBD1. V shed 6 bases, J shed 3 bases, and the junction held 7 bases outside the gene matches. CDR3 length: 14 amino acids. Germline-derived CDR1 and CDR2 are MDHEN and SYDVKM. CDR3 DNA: TGTGCCAGCAGGGACCAGGGGGTGGACTATGGCTACACCTTC. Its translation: CASRDQGVDYGYTF.

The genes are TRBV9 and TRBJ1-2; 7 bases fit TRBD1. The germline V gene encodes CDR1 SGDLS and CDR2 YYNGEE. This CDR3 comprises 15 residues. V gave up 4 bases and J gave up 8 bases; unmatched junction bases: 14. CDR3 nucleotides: TGTGCCAGCAGCCAAAGTATTACAGGGGTCGGCGGCTACACCTTC. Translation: CASSQSITGVGGYTF.

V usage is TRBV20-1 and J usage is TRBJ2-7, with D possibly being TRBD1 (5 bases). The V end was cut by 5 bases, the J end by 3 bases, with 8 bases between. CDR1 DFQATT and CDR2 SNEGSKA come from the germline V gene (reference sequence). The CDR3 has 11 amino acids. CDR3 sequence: CSAPQGYEQYF. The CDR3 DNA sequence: TGCAGTGCTCCCCAGGGCTACGAGCAGTACTTC.

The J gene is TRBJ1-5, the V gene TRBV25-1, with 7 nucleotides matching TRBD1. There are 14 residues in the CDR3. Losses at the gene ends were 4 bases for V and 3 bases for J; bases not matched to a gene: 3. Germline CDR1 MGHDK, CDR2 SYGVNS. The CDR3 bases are TGTGCCAGCAGTGCGGGACAGTACAATCAGCCCCAGCATTTT. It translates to CASSAGQYNQPQHF.

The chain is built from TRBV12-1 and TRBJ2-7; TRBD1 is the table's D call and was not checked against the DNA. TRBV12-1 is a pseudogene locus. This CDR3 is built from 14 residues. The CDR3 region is CASSFAVTSYEQYF. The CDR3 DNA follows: TGTGCCAGCAGCTTTGCGGTGACAAGCTACGAGCAGTACTTC.

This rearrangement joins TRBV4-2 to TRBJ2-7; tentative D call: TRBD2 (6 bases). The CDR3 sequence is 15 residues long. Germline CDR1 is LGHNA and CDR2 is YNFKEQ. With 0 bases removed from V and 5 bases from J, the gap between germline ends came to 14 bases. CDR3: CASSQEAGSGNEQYF. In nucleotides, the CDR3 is TGTGCCAGCAGCCAAGAGGCGGGGAGTGGAAACGAGCAGTACTTC.

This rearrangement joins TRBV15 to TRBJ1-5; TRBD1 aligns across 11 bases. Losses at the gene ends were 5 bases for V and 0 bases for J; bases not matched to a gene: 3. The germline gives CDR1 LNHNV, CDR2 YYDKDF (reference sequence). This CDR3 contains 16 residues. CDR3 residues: CATSGDRGYSNQPQHF. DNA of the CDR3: TGTGCCACCAGCGGGGACAGGGGGTATAGCAATCAGCCCCAGCATTTT. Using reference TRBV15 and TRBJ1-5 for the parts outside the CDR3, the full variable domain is DAMVIQNPRYQVTQFGKPVTLSCSQTLNHNVMYWYQQKSSQAPKLLFHYYDKDFNNEADTPDNFQSRRPNTSFCFLDIRSPGLGDTAMYLCATSGDRGYSNQPQHFGDGTRLSIL.

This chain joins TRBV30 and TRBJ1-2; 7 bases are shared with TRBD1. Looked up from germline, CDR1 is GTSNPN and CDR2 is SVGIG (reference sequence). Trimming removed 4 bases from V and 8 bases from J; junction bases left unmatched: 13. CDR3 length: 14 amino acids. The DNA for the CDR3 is TGTGCCTGGAAAGTACGGGACAGAGCGTTCGGCTACACCTTC. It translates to CAWKVRDRAFGYTF.

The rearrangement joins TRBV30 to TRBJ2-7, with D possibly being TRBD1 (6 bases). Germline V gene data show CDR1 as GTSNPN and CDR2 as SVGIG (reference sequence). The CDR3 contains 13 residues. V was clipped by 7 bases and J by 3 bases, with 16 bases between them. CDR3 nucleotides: TGTGCCTTTTCACAGGGCCAAAGCTACGAGCAGTACTTC. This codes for CAFSQGQSYEQYF.

The chain's CDR3 is CASIIGLAGEYEQFF. For the CDR3, the DNA is TGTGCCAGCATCATCGGACTAGCGGGAGAATATGAGCAGTTCTTC. The chain recombines TRBV2 with TRBJ2-1; 13 bases are a match to TRBD2. V lost 7 bases and J lost 8; bases outside the gene matches: 8. This CDR3 contains 15 residues. CDR1 and CDR2 (germline): SNHLY, FYNNEI.

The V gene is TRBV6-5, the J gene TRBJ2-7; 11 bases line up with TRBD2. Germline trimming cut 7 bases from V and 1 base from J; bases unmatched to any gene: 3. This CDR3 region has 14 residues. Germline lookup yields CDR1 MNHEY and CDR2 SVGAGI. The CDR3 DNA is TGTGCCAGCACCGTAGCGGGGGGGTCCTACGAGCAGTACTTC. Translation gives CASTVAGGSYEQYF.

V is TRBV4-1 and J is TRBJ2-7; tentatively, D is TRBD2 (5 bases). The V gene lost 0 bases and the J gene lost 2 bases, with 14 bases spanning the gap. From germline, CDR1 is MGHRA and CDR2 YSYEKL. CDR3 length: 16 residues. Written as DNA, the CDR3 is TGCGCCAGCAGCCAAGACCCTTCCGGGGTGGCCTACGAGCAGTACTTC. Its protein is CASSQDPSGVAYEQYF.

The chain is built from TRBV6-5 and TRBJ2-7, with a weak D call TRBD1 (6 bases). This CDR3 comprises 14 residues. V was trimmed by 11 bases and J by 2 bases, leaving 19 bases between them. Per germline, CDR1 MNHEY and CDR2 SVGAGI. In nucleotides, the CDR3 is TGTGCCGGGTCCTCTGGGGACACGGCCTACGAGCAGTACTTC. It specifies CAGSSGDTAYEQYF.

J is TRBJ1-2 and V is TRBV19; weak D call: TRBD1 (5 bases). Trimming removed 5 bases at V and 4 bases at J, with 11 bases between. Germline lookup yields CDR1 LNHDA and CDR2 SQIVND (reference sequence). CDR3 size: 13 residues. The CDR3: CASSYSGGYGYTF. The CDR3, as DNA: TGTGCCAGTAGTTATTCCGGGGGCTATGGCTACACCTTC.

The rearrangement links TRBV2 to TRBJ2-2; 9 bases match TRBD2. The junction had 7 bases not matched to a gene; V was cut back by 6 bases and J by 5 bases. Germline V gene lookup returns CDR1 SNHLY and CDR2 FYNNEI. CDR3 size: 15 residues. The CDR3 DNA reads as TGTGCCAGCAGCGCGTCTAGCGGGAAGACCGGGGAGCTGTTTTTT. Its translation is CASSASSGKTGELFF. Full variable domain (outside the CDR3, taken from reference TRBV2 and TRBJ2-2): EPEVTQTPSHQVTQMGQEVILRCVPISNHLYFYWYRQILGQKVEFLVSFYNNEISEKSEIFDDQFSVERPDGSNFTLKIRSTKLEDSAMYFCASSASSGKTGELFFGEGSRLTVL.

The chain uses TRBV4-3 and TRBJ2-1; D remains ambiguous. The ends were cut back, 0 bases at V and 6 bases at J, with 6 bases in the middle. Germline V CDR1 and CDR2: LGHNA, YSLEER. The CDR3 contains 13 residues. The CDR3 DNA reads TGCGCCAGCAGCCAAGACAGAACCAATGAGCAGTTCTTC. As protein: CASSQDRTNEQFF.

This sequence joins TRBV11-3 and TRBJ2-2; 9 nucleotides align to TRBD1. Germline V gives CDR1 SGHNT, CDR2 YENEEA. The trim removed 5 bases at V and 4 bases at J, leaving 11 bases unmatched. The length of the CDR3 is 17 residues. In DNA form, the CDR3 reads TGTGCCAGCAGCCCCCAGGACAGGGGCCGTAGCACCGGGGAGCTGTTTTTT. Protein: CASSPQDRGRSTGELFF.

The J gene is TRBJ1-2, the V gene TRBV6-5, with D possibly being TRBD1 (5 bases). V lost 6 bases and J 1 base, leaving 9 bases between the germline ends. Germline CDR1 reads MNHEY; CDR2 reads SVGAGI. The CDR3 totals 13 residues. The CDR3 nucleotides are TGTGCCAGCAGCCCCGGGGGTAACTATGGCTACACCTTC. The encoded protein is CASSPGGNYGYTF.